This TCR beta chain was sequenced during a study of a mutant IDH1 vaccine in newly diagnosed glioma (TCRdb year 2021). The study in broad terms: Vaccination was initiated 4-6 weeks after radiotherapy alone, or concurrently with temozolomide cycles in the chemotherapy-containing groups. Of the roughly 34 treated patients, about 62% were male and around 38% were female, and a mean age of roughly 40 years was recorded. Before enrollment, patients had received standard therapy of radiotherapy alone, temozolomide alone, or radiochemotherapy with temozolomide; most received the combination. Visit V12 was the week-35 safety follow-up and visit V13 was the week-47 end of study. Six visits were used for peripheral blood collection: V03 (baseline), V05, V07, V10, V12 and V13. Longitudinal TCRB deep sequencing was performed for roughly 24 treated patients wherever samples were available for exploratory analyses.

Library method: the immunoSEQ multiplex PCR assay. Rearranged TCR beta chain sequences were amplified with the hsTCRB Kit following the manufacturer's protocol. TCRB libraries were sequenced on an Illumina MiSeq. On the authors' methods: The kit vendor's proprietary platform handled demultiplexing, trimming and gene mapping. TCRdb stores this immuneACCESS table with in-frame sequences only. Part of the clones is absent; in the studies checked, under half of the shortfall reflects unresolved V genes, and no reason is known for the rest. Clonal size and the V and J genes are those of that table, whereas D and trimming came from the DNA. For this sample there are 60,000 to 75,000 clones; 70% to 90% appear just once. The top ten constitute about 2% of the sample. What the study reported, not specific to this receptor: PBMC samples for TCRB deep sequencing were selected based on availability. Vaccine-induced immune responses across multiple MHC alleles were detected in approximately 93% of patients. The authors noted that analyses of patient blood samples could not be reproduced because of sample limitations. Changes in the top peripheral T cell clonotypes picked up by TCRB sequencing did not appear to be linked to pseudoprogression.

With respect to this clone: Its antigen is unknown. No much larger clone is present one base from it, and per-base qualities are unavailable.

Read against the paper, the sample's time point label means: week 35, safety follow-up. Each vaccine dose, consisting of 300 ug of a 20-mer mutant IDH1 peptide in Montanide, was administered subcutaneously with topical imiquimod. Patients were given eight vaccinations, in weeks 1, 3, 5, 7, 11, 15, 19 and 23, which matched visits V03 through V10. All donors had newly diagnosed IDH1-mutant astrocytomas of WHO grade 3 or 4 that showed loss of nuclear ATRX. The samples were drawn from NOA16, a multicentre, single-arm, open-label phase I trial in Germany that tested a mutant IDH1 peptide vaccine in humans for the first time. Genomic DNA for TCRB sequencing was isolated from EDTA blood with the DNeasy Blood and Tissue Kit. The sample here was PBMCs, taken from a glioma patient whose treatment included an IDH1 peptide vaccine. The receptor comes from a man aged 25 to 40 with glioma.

The nucleotide sequence reads as follows: TGTGCCAGCAGTGAACACAGAATAGGAGATACGCAGTATTTT. This translates into CASSEHRIGDTQYF. This receptor chain uses TRBV6-1 and TRBJ2-3; confidence is insufficient to name the D gene. The germline V gene supplies CDR1 MNHNS and CDR2 SASEGT. From the cysteine up to the phenylalanine, the CDR3 has a length of 14 residues. This entry keeps only the CDR3 DNA: 42 bases, framed from base 1. At the junction V is shortened by 2 bases and J by 5 bases, with 11 bases in between.